Following are 25 T cell receptor beta chains from one sample sequenced in a study of blood T cell repertoires in COVID-19. Libraries were prepared by immunoSEQ multiplex PCR; TCRdb keeps only in-frame clonotypes and omits some of them. The sample has some 150,000 clones, about 88% seen once. Sequencing was performed on PBMCs or T cells enriched from blood (not recorded which). Every receptor here comes from a woman aged 18-30 years who had recovered from COVID-19.

This chain joins TRBV6-5 and TRBJ2-7; 8 bases line up with TRBD1. Germline trimming cut 5 bases from V and 4 bases from J; bases unmatched to any gene: 4. The germline V gene has CDR1 MNHEY and CDR2 SVGAGI. The CDR3 has 13 residues. The CDR3 region is CASSRTGRYEQYF. DNA for the CDR3: TGTGCCAGCAGTCGGACAGGGAGGTACGAGCAGTACTTC.

This clone was recorded once. The V gene is TRBV2, the J gene TRBJ1-1, with D possibly being TRBD1 (5 bases). This CDR3 comprises 14 residues. V was pared by 5 bases and J by 1 base, with 11 bases between. From germline, CDR1 is SNHLY and CDR2 FYNNEI. CDR3 sequence reads: CASSQETGNTEAFF. DNA for the CDR3: TGTGCCAGCAGTCAAGAAACAGGGAACACTGAAGCTTTCTTT.

This chain connects TRBV12-3 or TRBV12-4 to TRBJ2-7; D is undetermined. The germline V and J ends were trimmed by 5 bases and 7 bases, with 12 bases remaining between them. The length of the CDR3 is 12 residues. CDR3 DNA: TGTGCCAGCAGTCTATCCATACGGGAGCAGTACTTC. It encodes CASSLSIREQYF.

The rearrangement uses TRBV5-1 and TRBJ2-1, with 8 nucleotides matching TRBD2. Germline loops: CDR1 SGHRS, CDR2 YFSETQ. J was trimmed by 7 bases and V by 7 bases; bases with no gene match: 10. CDR3 length equals 14 residues. The CDR3 is CASRSGTSLNEQFF. CDR3 coding DNA: TGCGCCAGCCGCTCCGGGACTAGTTTGAATGAGCAGTTCTTC. Together with reference TRBV5-1 and TRBJ2-1, the CDR3 gives the full variable domain: KAGVTQTPRYLIKTRGQQVTLSCSPISGHRSVSWYQQTPGQGLQFLFEYFSETQRNKGNFPGRFSGRQFSNSRSEMNVSTLELGDSALYLCASRSGTSLNEQFFGPGTRLTVL.

This clone appeared a single time. This chain joins TRBV30 and TRBJ2-3, with a possible D match to TRBD2 (6 bases). The ends were cut back, 4 bases at V and 0 bases at J, with 8 bases in the middle. Germline V gene lookup returns CDR1 GTSNPN and CDR2 SVGIG (reference sequence). This CDR3 spans 13 amino acids. CDR3 sequence: CAWNGRSTDTQYF. CDR3 DNA sequence: TGTGCCTGGAACGGGAGAAGCACAGATACGCAGTATTTT.

The chain couples TRBV28 to TRBJ2-1, with D unclear. The CDR3 runs to 12 residues. V was trimmed by 6 bases and J by 6 bases, leaving 9 bases between them. CDR1 MDHEN and CDR2 SYDVKM come from the germline V gene. The CDR3 coding sequence is TGTGCCAGCAGGAGCGAGAGCAATGAGCAGTTCTTC. Protein product: CASRSESNEQFF.

In its sample, this clone was seen once. The genes are TRBV6-5 and TRBJ1-2; 9 bases are shared with TRBD1. Per germline, CDR1 MNHEY and CDR2 SVGAGI. This CDR3 has 13 amino acids. J was trimmed by 8 bases and V by 6 bases; bases with no gene match: 7. The chain's CDR3 is CASRRTGVEGYTF. Here the CDR3 DNA reads TGTGCCAGCAGGCGGACAGGGGTGGAAGGCTACACCTTC.

The chain couples TRBV24-1 to TRBJ1-5; D perhaps matches TRBD1 (5 bases). Germline values: CDR1 KGHDR, CDR2 SFDVKD. V was clipped by 7 bases and J by 2 bases, with 11 bases between them. The CDR3 has 14 residues. CDR3 sequence reads: CATRTDWGNQPQHF. Written as DNA, the CDR3 is TGTGCCACCAGGACAGACTGGGGCAATCAGCCCCAGCATTTT.

This chain joins TRBV6-2 or TRBV6-3 and TRBJ2-5; the D gene is possibly TRBD2 (6 bases). V gave up 3 bases and J gave up 4 bases, with 9 bases separating them. CDR1 and CDR2 from the germline V gene are MNHEY and SVGEGT. The CDR3 has 13 residues. The DNA of the CDR3 is TGTGCCAGCAGTTATGGGAGGCCAGAGACCCAGTACTTC. Its protein is CASSYGRPETQYF.

This chain uses TRBV2 with TRBJ1-1; the D gene is possibly TRBD1 (6 bases). V was clipped by 7 bases and J by 3 bases, with 15 bases between them. The CDR3 is 14 amino acids. Germline CDR1 SNHLY, CDR2 FYNNEI. The CDR3 sequence: CASIVLTGYTEAFF. The CDR3 nucleotides read TGTGCCAGCATCGTCCTTACAGGGTACACTGAAGCTTTCTTT. Using reference TRBV2 and TRBJ1-1 for the parts outside the CDR3, the full variable domain is EPEVTQTPSHQVTQMGQEVILRCVPISNHLYFYWYRQILGQKVEFLVSFYNNEISEKSEIFDDQFSVERPDGSNFTLKIRSTKLEDSAMYFCASIVLTGYTEAFFGQGTRLTVV.

This sequence joins TRBV7-3 and TRBJ2-7; 10 bases fit TRBD2. V shed 1 base and J 2 bases; nucleotides not matched to a gene: 5. In germline, CDR1 is SGHTA, CDR2 FQGTGA. The CDR3 extends over 16 amino acids. CDR3 bases: TGTGCCAGCAGCTTAAGGGCTAGCGGGGGAGCCTACGAGCAGTACTTC. Translation gives CASSLRASGGAYEQYF.

The chain links TRBV5-1 to TRBJ2-1; D uncertain. CDR1 is SGHRS and CDR2 is YFSETQ in the germline V gene. The ends were cut back, 0 bases at V and 7 bases at J, with 5 bases in the middle. The length of the CDR3 is 12 residues. The CDR3 DNA sequence: TGCGCCAGCAGCTTGGACGGGAATGAGCAGTTCTTC. Translated: CASSLDGNEQFF.

J is TRBJ2-4 and V is TRBV20-1; the match to TRBD2 covers 10 bases. J lost 0 bases, V lost 6 bases, and 8 bases had no gene match. CDR1 and CDR2 from the germline V gene are DFQATT and SNEGSKA (reference sequence). The CDR3 has 16 amino acids. CDR3 residues: CSASGLAAIAKNIQYF. DNA for the CDR3: TGCAGTGCCAGTGGACTAGCGGCTATAGCCAAAAACATTCAGTACTTC.

The chain has TRBV30 and TRBJ1-3; TRBD1 matches 8 bases. Germline CDR1 GTSNPN, CDR2 SVGIG (reference sequence). This CDR3 comprises 14 residues. Trimming at V came to 6 bases and at J to 1 base, leaving 5 bases not matched to a gene. The CDR3 is CACRTGSSGNTIYF. CDR3 sequence (DNA): TGTGCCTGTAGGACAGGGAGTTCTGGAAACACCATATATTTT.

A single count supports this clone. The V gene is TRBV6-5, the J gene TRBJ1-1, with TRBD1 matching over 9 bases. With V trimmed by 5 bases and J by 3 bases, 1 base remained unmatched. CDR3 size: 13 residues. The V gene's germline CDR1 is MNHEY and CDR2 SVGAGI. In nucleotides, the CDR3 is TGTGCCAGCAGTAGGACAGGGGACACTGAAGCTTTCTTT. Translating gives CASSRTGDTEAFF.

This chain connects TRBV6-5 to TRBJ2-1; 7 nucleotides line up with TRBD2. J lost 4 bases, V lost 2 bases, and 5 bases had no gene match. CDR1 MNHEY and CDR2 SVGAGI come from the germline V gene. CDR3 length: 15 residues. Here the CDR3 DNA reads TGTGCCAGCAGTTACCCAGCGGGATTATACAATGAGCAGTTCTTC. Translating it yields CASSYPAGLYNEQFF.

This rearrangement joins TRBV19 to TRBJ2-3; TRBD2 matches 12 bases. CDR1 LNHDA and CDR2 SQIVND come from the germline V gene (reference sequence). The CDR3 covers 17 residues. The ends lost 3 bases at V and 6 bases at J; junction bases unmatched: 10. The CDR3 sequence: CASSIASGRGLVDTQYF. CDR3 DNA: TGTGCCAGTAGTATCGCTAGCGGGAGGGGCCTGGTCGATACGCAGTATTTT.

The V and J genes are TRBV6-5 and TRBJ2-1, with 11 bases lining up with TRBD1. The CDR3 has 13 residues. CDR1 is MNHEY, CDR2 SVGAGI, per germline. Unmatched junction bases numbered 3, after V lost 6 bases and J lost 8 bases. For the CDR3, the DNA is TGTGCCAGCAGCGGACAGGGGGCTCATGAGCAGTTCTTC. This sequence encodes CASSGQGAHEQFF.

A remark on this clone: Other DNA sequences of this sample code for an identical CDR3. This rearrangement joins TRBV5-1 to TRBJ2-2, with TRBD2 matching 10 bases. CDR1 and CDR2 (germline): SGHRS, YFSETQ. The CDR3 is made up of 16 amino acids. Trimming at V came to 0 bases and at J to 1 base, leaving 0 bases not matched to a gene. CDR3 residues: CASSLGLAGNTGELFF. In DNA, the CDR3 is TGCGCCAGCAGCTTGGGACTAGCGGGGAACACCGGGGAGCTGTTTTTT.

The gene calls are TRBV25-1 and TRBJ2-1, with TRBD1 matching 8 bases. With 4 bases clipped from V and 12 bases from J, the junction kept 8 bases outside the gene matches. CDR3 length: 13 amino acids. Per germline, CDR1 MGHDK and CDR2 SYGVNS. CDR3 bases: TGTGCCAGCAGTGTCGGATACAGGGGGTGGCAGTTCTTC. Encoded protein: CASSVGYRGWQFF.

The chain employs TRBV28 and TRBJ2-2; D is perhaps TRBD2 (5 bases). Trimming pared 8 bases from V and 4 bases from J, leaving 11 bases between. The CDR3 contains 13 residues. Germline V gene lookup returns CDR1 MDHEN and CDR2 SYDVKM. CDR3 DNA sequence: TGTGCCAGCCGGAGGTATATCACCGGGGAGCTGTTTTTT. Protein product: CASRRYITGELFF.

The V call is TRBV7-2, the J call TRBJ1-3, with D tentatively TRBD1 (5 bases). This CDR3 has 17 residues. CDR1 is SGHTA and CDR2 is FQGNSA in the germline V gene. V was shortened by 0 bases and J by 0 bases, with 12 bases between the two germline ends. CDR3 bases: TGTGCCAGCAGCTTAGCGGGAACAGGAATCTCTGGAAACACCATATATTTT. Translated: CASSLAGTGISGNTIYF.

This chain uses TRBV21-1 with TRBJ2-1; the table's D call, TRBD1, has no DNA check behind it. TRBV21-1 is a pseudogene locus. The CDR3 contains 15 residues. In DNA, the CDR3 is TGTGCCAGCCTTACAAGTTGTCTTTCCTCAAATGAGCAGTTCTTC. It codes for CASLTSCLSSNEQFF.

This clone was seen a handful of times. The rearrangement links TRBV20-1 to TRBJ2-5; D ambiguous. CDR3 length: 10 amino acids. V dropped 5 bases and J dropped 2 bases, with 3 bases sitting between them. CDR1 and CDR2 from the germline V gene are DFQATT and SNEGSKA (reference sequence). The CDR3 region is CSASQETQYF. The CDR3 DNA reads as TGCAGTGCTTCTCAAGAGACCCAGTACTTC.

The chain recombines TRBV20-1 with TRBJ2-5; D is possibly TRBD2 (7 bases). CDR1 and CDR2 from the germline V gene are DFQATT and SNEGSKA (reference sequence). The CDR3 has 14 residues. V gave up 3 bases and J gave up 5 bases, with 16 bases separating them. CDR3 sequence: CSASITGGSETQYF. The DNA of the CDR3 is TGCAGTGCTAGTATAACGGGGGGCTCGGAGACCCAGTACTTC.